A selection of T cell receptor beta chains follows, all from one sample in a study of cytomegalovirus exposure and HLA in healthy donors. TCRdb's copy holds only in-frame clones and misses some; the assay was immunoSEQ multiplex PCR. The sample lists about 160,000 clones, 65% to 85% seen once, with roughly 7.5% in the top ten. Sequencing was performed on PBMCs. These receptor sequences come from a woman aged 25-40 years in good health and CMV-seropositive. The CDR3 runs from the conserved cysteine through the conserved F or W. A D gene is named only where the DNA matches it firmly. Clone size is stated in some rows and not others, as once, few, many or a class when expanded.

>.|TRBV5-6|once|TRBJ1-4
TGTGCCAGCAGCTCCTGGGGGCGCTCGATTGAAAAACTGTTTTTT
CASSSWGRSIEKLFF
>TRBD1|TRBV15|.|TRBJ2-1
TGTGCCACCAGCACACGCGGGACAGGGTACAATGAGCAGTTCTTC
CATSTRGTGYNEQFF
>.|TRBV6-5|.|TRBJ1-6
TGTGCCAGCAGTTACGCGGTGTCCTCACCCCTCCACTTT
CASSYAVSSPLHF
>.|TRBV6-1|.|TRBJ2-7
TGTGCCAGCACCGCAGGGGTGAACGAGCAGTACTTC
CASTAGVNEQYF
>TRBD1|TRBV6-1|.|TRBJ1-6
TGTGCCAGCAACAGGGGCGCCTATAATTCACCCCTCCACTTT
CASNRGAYNSPLHF
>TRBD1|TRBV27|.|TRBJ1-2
TGTGCCAGCAGTCCGGGACAGGAGCGGGTCTATGGCTACACCTTC
CASSPGQERVYGYTF
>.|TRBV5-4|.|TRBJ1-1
TGTGCCAGATGGGAGACCGAGAACACTGAAGCTTTCTTT
CARWETENTEAFF
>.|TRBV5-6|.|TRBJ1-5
TGTGCCAGCAGCTTGACTCTGGCAGGGGACAATCAGCCCCAGCATTTT
CASSLTLAGDNQPQHF
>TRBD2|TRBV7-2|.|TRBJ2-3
TGTGCCAGCAGCTTAGTAGGAGGACTAGCGGGGGCAGATACGCAGTATTTT
CASSLVGGLAGADTQYF
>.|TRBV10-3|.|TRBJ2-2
TGTGCCATCTCTTCGGCAGGGAACACCGGGGAGCTGTTTTTT
CAISSAGNTGELFF
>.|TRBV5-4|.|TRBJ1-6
TGTGCCAGCAGCTTGGAAGTGGGGGGGGGAAGAAATTCACCCCTCCACTTT
CASSLEVGGGRNSPLHF
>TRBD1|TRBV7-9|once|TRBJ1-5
TGTGCCAGCAGCCATCGGGACAGGGGAAGCAATCAGCCCCAGCATTTT
CASSHRDRGSNQPQHF
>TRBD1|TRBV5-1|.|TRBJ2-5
TGCGCCAGCAGCTCACAGGGGGCCCCCCAAGAGACCCAGTACTTC
CASSSQGAPQETQYF
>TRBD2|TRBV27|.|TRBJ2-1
TGTGCCAGCAGGATACAGGGACTAGCGGGTAGTCATGAGCAGTTCTTC
CASRIQGLAGSHEQFF
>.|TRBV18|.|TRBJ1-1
TGTGCCAGCTCAGGTCTCAGGGCGAACACTGAAGCTTTCTTT
CASSGLRANTEAFF
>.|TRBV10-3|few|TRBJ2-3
TGTGCCGTTCGCGGTGCTAGCACAGATACGCAGTATTTT
CAVRGASTDTQYF
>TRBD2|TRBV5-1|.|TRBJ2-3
TGCGCCAGCAGCTCGCTTCCCGGGACTAGCTGGGGAGATACGCAGTATTTT
CASSSLPGTSWGDTQYF
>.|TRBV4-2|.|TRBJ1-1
TGTGCCAGCAGCCAAGACGATTACGGGACTGAAGCTTTCTTT
CASSQDDYGTEAFF
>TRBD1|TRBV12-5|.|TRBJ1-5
TGTGCTAGTGGGCCGGGACAGGGAAATCAGCCCCAGCATTTT
CASGPGQGNQPQHF
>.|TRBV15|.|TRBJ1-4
TGTGCCACCAGCAGGATTGGGGCAGTGAATGAAAAACTGTTTTTT
CATSRIGAVNEKLFF
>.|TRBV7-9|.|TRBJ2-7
TGTGCCAGCAGAGGAGGAAAATCCAGGTTGTACTTC
CASRGGKSRLYF
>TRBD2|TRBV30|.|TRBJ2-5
TGTGCCTGGAGTGTTGGTTCCGGCGGGGGCCAAGAGACCCAGTACTTC
CAWSVGSGGGQETQYF
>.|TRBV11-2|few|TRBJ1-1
TGTGCCAGCAGCTTAGATCCTGGGGGGGTAGAAGCTTTCTTT
CASSLDPGGVEAFF
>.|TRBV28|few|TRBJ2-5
TGTGCCAGCAGCCCATTATGGGAGATAGAGACCCAGTACTTC
CASSPLWEIETQYF
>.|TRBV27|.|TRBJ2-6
TGTGCCAGCAGTTTATCCCCCGGGAGTGGGGCCAACGTCCTGACTTTC
CASSLSPGSGANVLTF
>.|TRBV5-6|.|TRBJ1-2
TGTGCCAGCAGCCACCAAGGCAGGGGCGTATACCAGGATGGCTACACCTTC
CASSHQGRGVYQDGYTF